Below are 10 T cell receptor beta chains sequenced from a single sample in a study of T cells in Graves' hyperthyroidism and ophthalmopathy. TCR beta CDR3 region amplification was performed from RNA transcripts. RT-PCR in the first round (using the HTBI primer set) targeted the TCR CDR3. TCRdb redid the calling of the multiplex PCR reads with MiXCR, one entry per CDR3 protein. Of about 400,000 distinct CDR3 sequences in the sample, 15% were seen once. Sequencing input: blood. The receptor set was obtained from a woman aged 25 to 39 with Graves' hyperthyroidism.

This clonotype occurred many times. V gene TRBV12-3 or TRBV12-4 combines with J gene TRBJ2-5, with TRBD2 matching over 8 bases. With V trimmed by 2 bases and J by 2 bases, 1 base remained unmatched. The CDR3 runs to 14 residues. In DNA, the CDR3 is TGTGCCAGCAGTTTAAGCGGGGGTCAAGAGACCCAGTACTTC. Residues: CASSLSGGQETQYF.

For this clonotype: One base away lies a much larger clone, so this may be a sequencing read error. This chain's CDR3 is CASSNRNTQYF. CDR3 in DNA: TGTGCCAGCAGCAATAGAAATACGCAGTATTTT. The chain links TRBV3-1 to TRBJ2-3, with D unclear. The V end was cut by 5 bases, the J end by 7 bases, with 7 bases between. Germline CDR1 and CDR2: LGHDT and YNNKEL (reference sequence). The CDR3 loop spans 11 amino acids.

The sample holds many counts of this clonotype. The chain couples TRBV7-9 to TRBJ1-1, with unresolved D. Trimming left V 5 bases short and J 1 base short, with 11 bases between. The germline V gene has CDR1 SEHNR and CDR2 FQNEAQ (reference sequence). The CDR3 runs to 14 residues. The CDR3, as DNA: TGTGCCAGCAGCAATATACACCAGAACACTGAAGCTTTCTTT. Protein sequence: CASSNIHQNTEAFF.

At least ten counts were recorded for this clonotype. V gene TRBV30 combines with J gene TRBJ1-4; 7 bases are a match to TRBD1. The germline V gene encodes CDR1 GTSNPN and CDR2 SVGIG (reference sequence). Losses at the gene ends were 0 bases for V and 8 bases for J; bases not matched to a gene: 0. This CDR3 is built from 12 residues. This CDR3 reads CAWSVQGEKLFF. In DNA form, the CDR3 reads TGTGCCTGGAGTGTACAGGGGGAAAAACTGTTTTTT.

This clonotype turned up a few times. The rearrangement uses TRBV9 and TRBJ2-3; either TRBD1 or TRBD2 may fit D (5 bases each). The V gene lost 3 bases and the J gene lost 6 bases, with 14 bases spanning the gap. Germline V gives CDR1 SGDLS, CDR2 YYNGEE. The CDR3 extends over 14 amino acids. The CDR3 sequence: CASSEGRGADTQYF. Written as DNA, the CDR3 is TGTGCCAGCAGCGAAGGAAGGGGAGCGGATACGCAGTATTTT.

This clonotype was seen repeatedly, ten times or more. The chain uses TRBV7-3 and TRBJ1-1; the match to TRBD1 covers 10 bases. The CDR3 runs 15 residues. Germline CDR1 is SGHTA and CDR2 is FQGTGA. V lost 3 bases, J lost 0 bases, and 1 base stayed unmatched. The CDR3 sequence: CASSLTGGMNTEAFF. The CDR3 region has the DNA TGTGCCAGCAGCTTGACAGGGGGCATGAACACTGAAGCTTTCTTT.

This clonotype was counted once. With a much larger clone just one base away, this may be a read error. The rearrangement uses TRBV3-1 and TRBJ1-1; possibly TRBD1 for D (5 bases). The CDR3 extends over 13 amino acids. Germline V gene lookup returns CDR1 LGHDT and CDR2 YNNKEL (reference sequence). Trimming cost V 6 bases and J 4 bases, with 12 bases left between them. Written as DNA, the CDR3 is TGTGCCAGCAGAGGGACTGCGAGCACTGAAGCTTTCTTT. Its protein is CASRGTASTEAFF. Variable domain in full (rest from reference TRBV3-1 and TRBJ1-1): DTAVSQTPKYLVTQMGNDKSIKCEQNLGHDTMYWYKQDSKKFLKIMFSYNNKELIINETVPNRFSPKSPDKAHLNLHINSLELGDSAVYFCASRGTASTEAFFGQGTRLTVV.

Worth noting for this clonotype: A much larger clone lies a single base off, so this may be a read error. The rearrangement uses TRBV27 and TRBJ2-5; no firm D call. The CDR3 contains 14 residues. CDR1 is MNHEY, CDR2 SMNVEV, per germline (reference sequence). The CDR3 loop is CASSPFQSQETQHF. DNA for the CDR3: TGTGCCAGCAGTCCCTTTCAGAGCCAAGAGACCCAGCACTTC.

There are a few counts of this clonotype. The CDR3 is CASSFDANSPLHF. CDR3 in DNA: TGTGCCAGCAGTTTTGATGCGAATTCACCCCTCCACTTT. The rearrangement links TRBV12-3 or TRBV12-4 to TRBJ1-6; no clear D. Between the trimmed V and J ends, which lost 3 bases and 7 bases, there was a span of 7 bases. The CDR3 covers 13 residues.

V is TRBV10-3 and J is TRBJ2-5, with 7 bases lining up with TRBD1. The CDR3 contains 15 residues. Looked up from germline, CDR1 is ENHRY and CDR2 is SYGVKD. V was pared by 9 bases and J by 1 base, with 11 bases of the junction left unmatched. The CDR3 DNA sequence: TGTGCCATTGATCAGGGGGAAGGGATCCAAGAGACCCAGTACTTC. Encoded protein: CAIDQGEGIQETQYF.